This TCR beta chain was identified during a study of molecular identifiers for immune sequencing clone quantification. General study findings and limits: For effector cells, clones above 20 RNA copies held over 98% of molecules; for naive cells, under 1%.

This clonotype was found many times. Its antigen is not known. Trimming cost V 5 bases and J 5 bases; bases outside gene matches: 16. The CDR3 is made up of 17 amino acids. Germline lookup yields CDR1 SEHNR and CDR2 FQNEAQ (reference sequence). In the sort, naive CD8 T cells were defined as CD8+CD4-CCR7+CD45RA+. Both previously described methods and listed TCR primers were employed to make bulk TCR libraries. Via MiXCR, TCRdb re-called the PCR reads, giving one row per CDR3 protein. The table has about 510,000 distinct CDR3 sequences, about 22% seen once. The chain couples TRBV7-9 to TRBJ2-3; 7 bases match TRBD1. The TCR was taken from a human donor in good health. Some libraries in this study had Jurkat cell RNA spiked in. Source material: naive CD8+ T cells from blood, with Jurkat cell RNA spiked in. Subset described: FACS-sorted CD8+CD4-CCR7+CD45RA+ naive T cells. The DNA of the CDR3 is TGTGCCAGCAGCCACGGCACCGGGACAGAACGACAAGATACGCAGTATTTT. Translating it yields CASSHGTGTERQDTQYF.